Sequencing of this T cell receptor (beta chain) was carried out in a study of blood T cell repertoires in COVID-19. Overall study context: Samples representing acute and convalescent COVID-19 were sourced from the United States, Italy and Spain.

Germline V CDR1 and CDR2: GTSNPN, SVGIG (reference sequence). J gave up 5 bases and V 3 bases, and 3 bases lay outside the gene matches. The CDR3 is made up of 13 amino acids. TCRdb keeps only in-frame clones here, not all; method: immunoSEQ multiplex PCR. Seen here are over 300,000 clones, around 80% observed once, and the top ten hold roughly 1.1%. Sequencing was carried out using peripheral blood. This receptor was obtained from a woman aged 50 to 65 with acute or convalescent COVID-19. V is TRBV30 and J is TRBJ2-3; 9 nucleotides agree with TRBD1. CDR3: CAWRQGAVDTQYF. The CDR3 nucleotides are TGTGCCTGGAGACAGGGGGCGGTAGATACGCAGTATTTT.